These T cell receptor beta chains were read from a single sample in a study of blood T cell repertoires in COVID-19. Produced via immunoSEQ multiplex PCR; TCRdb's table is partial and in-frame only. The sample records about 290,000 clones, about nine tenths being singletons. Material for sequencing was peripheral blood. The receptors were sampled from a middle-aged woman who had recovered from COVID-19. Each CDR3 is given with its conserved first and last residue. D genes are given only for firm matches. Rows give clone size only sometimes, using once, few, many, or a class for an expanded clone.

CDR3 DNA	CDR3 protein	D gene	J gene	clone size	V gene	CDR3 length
TGTGCCAGCAGTGTTGACAGGGCGCAGCATTTT	CASSVDRAQHF	TRBD1	TRBJ1-5	NA	TRBV12-3/TRBV12-4	11
TGTGCCAGCAGTGGGACCGGGACAGGGGCCGGCTACACCTTC	CASSGTGTGAGYTF	TRBD1	TRBJ1-2	NA	TRBV2	14
TGTGCCACCAGTCCTGGACAGCAGAACACTGAAGCTTTCTTT	CATSPGQQNTEAFF	NA	TRBJ1-1	NA	TRBV24-1	14
TGTGCCAGCAAGCAGGGGGCAGTGAGAAATGAAAAACTGTTTTTT	CASKQGAVRNEKLFF	TRBD1	TRBJ1-4	NA	TRBV27	15
TGTGCCAGCAGTGAAGGCGAGGCAAGAGAAAAGGGGACAGGGAGACAGCCCCAGCATTTT	CASSEGEAREKGTGRQPQHF	TRBD1	TRBJ1-5	NA	TRBV6-1	20
TGTGCCAGCAGCCCAGGGACAGATACGCAGTATTTT	CASSPGTDTQYF	NA	TRBJ2-3	NA	TRBV4-2	12
TGTGCCAGCAGCTTAGTGCGGAACGAGCAGTACTTC	CASSLVRNEQYF	NA	TRBJ2-7	NA	TRBV11-3	12
TGTGCCAGTAGCAGCTCAAGGTCAGGGCAACTCTACGAGCAGTACTTC	CASSSSRSGQLYEQYF	NA	TRBJ2-7	NA	TRBV19	16
TGTGCCAGCGGAAGAGGGGAGACCCAGTACTTC	CASGRGETQYF	NA	TRBJ2-5	NA	TRBV2	11
TGTGCCAGCAGCTTAGCCGGGGGGGGTTCACCCCTCCACTTT	CASSLAGGGSPLHF	NA	TRBJ1-6	NA	TRBV11-2	14
TGCAGCGCTATACCGACACTGAACACTGAAGCTTTCTTT	CSAIPTLNTEAFF	NA	TRBJ1-1	NA	TRBV29-1	13
TGTGCCAGCAGCGCAGGGGTGCTGGGCTATGGCTACACCTTC	CASSAGVLGYGYTF	NA	TRBJ1-2	NA	TRBV7-9	14
TGTGCCAGCAGTTTTAGTACAGGGTCCACAGATACGCAGTATTTT	CASSFSTGSTDTQYF	NA	TRBJ2-3	once	TRBV27	15
TGCGCCAGCAGCCGTAGTGGGCGGGATGAGCAGTTCTTC	CASSRSGRDEQFF	NA	TRBJ2-1	once	TRBV4-1	13
TGCAGTGCTAGCTCCTTAGAGACCCAGTACTTC	CSASSLETQYF	NA	TRBJ2-5	NA	TRBV20-1	11
TGTGCCAGCAGCCAAACCGGGACTAGCGGGAGCGGGTTTTACAATGAGCAGTTCTTC	CASSQTGTSGSGFYNEQFF	TRBD2	TRBJ2-1	NA	TRBV4-2	19
TGTGCCAGCAGCGTCGGGACAGGGCATGAGACCCAGTACTTC	CASSVGTGHETQYF	TRBD1	TRBJ2-5	NA	TRBV5-6	14
TGTGCCAGCAGCAGAGGACAGGGGGCCTCTGGGGCCAACGTCCTGACTTTC	CASSRGQGASGANVLTF	TRBD1	TRBJ2-6	NA	TRBV7-9	17
TGTGCCAGCAGCGGGGGAGGAGGCACTGAAGCTTTCTTT	CASSGGGGTEAFF	NA	TRBJ1-1	once	TRBV7-9	13
TGTGCCAGCAGCCAAGACCCACTGTCCTACGAGCAGTACTTC	CASSQDPLSYEQYF	NA	TRBJ2-7	NA	TRBV3-1/TRBV3-2	14
TGTGCCAGCAGTTCCCGGGACAGGGGGTCTGGGGCCAACGTCCTGACTTTC	CASSSRDRGSGANVLTF	TRBD1	TRBJ2-6	NA	TRBV28	17
TGTGCCAGCAGCTGGGATAAGGGACTAGCGATGCACAATGAGCAGTTCTTC	CASSWDKGLAMHNEQFF	TRBD2	TRBJ2-1	NA	TRBV7-2	17
TGTGCCAGTAATCGGGACACAACAGATACGCAGTATTTT	CASNRDTTDTQYF	NA	TRBJ2-3	few	TRBV19	13
TGTGCCAGCAGCGTAGGTAGCGGACTCCAAGAGACCCAGTACTTC	CASSVGSGLQETQYF	NA	TRBJ2-5	NA	TRBV9	15
TGTGCCAGCAGCTTAAGCGGGAACACCGGGGAGCTGTTTTTT	CASSLSGNTGELFF	NA	TRBJ2-2	NA	TRBV7-2	14
TGTGCCAGCAGCAAACCCGGGACAGGGGACGAAAAACTGTTTTTT	CASSKPGTGDEKLFF	TRBD1	TRBJ1-4	NA	TRBV5-4	15
TGTGCCAGCAGCTTTAGCGGAGGGAAGACAGATACGCAGTATTTT	CASSFSGGKTDTQYF	NA	TRBJ2-3	NA	TRBV5-4	15
TGTGCCAGCAGCTTTGAGGGCTACGAGCAGTACTTC	CASSFEGYEQYF	NA	TRBJ2-7	NA	TRBV7-8	12
TGTGCCAGCAGTGATCCACAGGGACCAAACACCATATATTTT	CASSDPQGPNTIYF	NA	TRBJ1-3	NA	TRBV6-1	14
TGTGCCAGCAGACTCTTTACTAGCGGGGGGGGACACAATGAGCAGTTCTTC	CASRLFTSGGGHNEQFF	TRBD2	TRBJ2-1	NA	TRBV28	17
TGTGCCAGCAGTCCCCGACAGGGAAGGATGACCGGGGAGCTGTTTTTT	CASSPRQGRMTGELFF	TRBD1	TRBJ2-2	NA	TRBV27	16
TGTGCCACCAGTGACCAAAAAGCCGAGCAGTACTTC	CATSDQKAEQYF	NA	TRBJ2-7	NA	TRBV24-1	12
TGTGCCAGCAGTACTAGCGGGAGTCTCGGGGAGCTGTTTTTT	CASSTSGSLGELFF	TRBD2	TRBJ2-2	few	TRBV6-5	14
TGTGCCTGGAGTATTAGCGGGAGAACGTATTTT	CAWSISGRTYF	TRBD2	TRBJ2-3	NA	TRBV30	11
TGTGCCAGCAGCGCGCTGCAGGGAAACTACGAGCAGTACTTC	CASSALQGNYEQYF	NA	TRBJ2-7	NA	TRBV5-6	14
TGTGCCAGTGAGGGACTTACGAACACTGAAGCTTTCTTT	CASEGLTNTEAFF	NA	TRBJ1-1	NA	TRBV6-6	13
TGTGCCAGCAGCGCTGGGGACAGGGGACCCTACGAGCAGTACTTC	CASSAGDRGPYEQYF	TRBD1	TRBJ2-7	NA	TRBV7-9	15